A single sample is the source of the 27 T cell receptor beta chains below, sequenced in a study of vaccination and CD4 T cells after COVID-19. Cultured CD4+ T-cell DNA underwent Oncomine TCR Beta short-read sequencing. One entry per CDR3 protein results from TCRdb running MiXCR on the PCR reads. The data contain about 17,000 distinct CDR3 sequences, roughly 43% of them seen just once; the ten biggest clones take up 6.5%. Treatment noted: approximately 9-day PBMC culture with coronavirus spike peptide pools or control peptides (ViraFEST assay). Antigens of these TCRs are unknown. The sequencing here drew on CD4+ T cells from blood, cultured in vitro, taken after SARS-CoV-2 vaccination. The origin of the receptors is a human donor who had recovered from COVID-19.

This clonotype was recorded a few times. J is TRBJ2-2 and V is TRBV2; D is perhaps TRBD1 or TRBD2 (5 bases each). CDR3 size: 15 residues. V lost 6 bases and J 1 base, leaving 12 bases between the germline ends. Germline values: CDR1 SNHLY, CDR2 FYNNEI. The CDR3 DNA follows: TGTGCCAGCAGCTCAGGGACCATGAACACCGGGGAGCTGTTTTTT. This sequence encodes CASSSGTMNTGELFF.

The chain is built from TRBV14 and TRBJ2-5; weak D call: TRBD1 (5 bases). This CDR3 is built from 15 residues. The ends were cut back, 1 base at V and 6 bases at J, with 15 bases in the middle. Per germline, CDR1 SGHDN and CDR2 FVKESK. The CDR3 here is CASSQVSSGMKTQYF. As DNA, the CDR3 is TGTGCCAGCAGCCAAGTAAGCTCAGGGATGAAGACCCAGTACTTC.

This clonotype has a single count. The chain carries TRBV30 and TRBJ2-3; D may be TRBD2 (5 bases). Trimming stripped 6 bases from V and 0 bases from J, with 10 bases between. From germline, CDR1 is GTSNPN and CDR2 SVGIG (reference sequence). The CDR3 covers 13 residues. CDR3: CACTRSSTDTQYF. CDR3 nucleotides: TGTGCCTGCACTAGGTCCAGCACAGATACGCAGTATTTT.

This chain links TRBV27 with TRBJ1-2; the D gene is possibly TRBD1 (6 bases). The germline V gene encodes CDR1 MNHEY and CDR2 SMNVEV (reference sequence). The CDR3 sequence is 13 residues long. The V and J ends lost 2 bases and 2 bases respectively, with 6 bases between them. This CDR3 is CASSLGTNYGYTF. In DNA, the CDR3 is TGTGCCAGCAGTTTAGGGACAAACTATGGCTACACCTTC.

The chain links TRBV27 to TRBJ2-7; D may be TRBD1 (5 bases). This CDR3 comprises 14 residues. The V gene's germline CDR1 is MNHEY and CDR2 SMNVEV (reference sequence). The V gene lost 7 bases and the J gene lost 1 base, with 14 bases spanning the gap. The CDR3 loop is CASTRSRGSYEQYF. The CDR3 DNA sequence: TGTGCCAGCACCCGCTCTAGGGGTTCCTACGAGCAGTACTTC.

The rearrangement links TRBV5-4 to TRBJ2-2, with TRBD2 identical over 8 bases. Germline V gene lookup returns CDR1 SGHNT and CDR2 YYREEE (reference sequence). The CDR3 extends over 17 amino acids. V was pared by 3 bases and J by 5 bases, with 12 bases of the junction left unmatched. The chain's CDR3 is CASSSGGSGASTGELFF. The CDR3 region has the DNA TGTGCCAGCAGCTCTGGTGGTAGCGGGGCCTCTACCGGGGAGCTGTTTTTT.

The chain joins TRBV20-1 to TRBJ2-2; D is possibly TRBD2 (6 bases). Germline assignment: CDR1 DFQATT and CDR2 SNEGSKA (reference sequence). Trimming stripped 3 bases from V and 2 bases from J, with 13 bases between. The CDR3 length is 15 residues. Here the CDR3 reads CSARSTGANTGELFF. The CDR3 region has the DNA TGCAGTGCTAGGAGTACGGGAGCCAACACCGGGGAGCTGTTTTTT.

The CDR3 loop reads CASSFPDTIYF. In DNA form, the CDR3 reads TGTGCCAGCAGTTTCCCTGACACCATATATTTT. The rearrangement links TRBV12-3 or TRBV12-4 to TRBJ1-3; no firm D call. With 3 bases removed from V and 8 bases from J, the gap between germline ends came to 5 bases. There are 11 residues in the CDR3.

The J gene is TRBJ1-5, the V gene TRBV7-8; 9 nucleotides line up with TRBD1. The CDR3 is 15 residues long. Germline V gene sequence: CDR1 SGHVS, CDR2 FQNEAQ. Trimming removed 5 bases from V and 1 base from J; junction bases left unmatched: 3. The CDR3 loop is CASSTGGRSNQPQHF. As DNA, the CDR3 is TGTGCCAGCAGCACAGGGGGCAGGAGCAATCAGCCCCAGCATTTT.

This clonotype was counted between two and nine times. The V call is TRBV7-2, the J call TRBJ2-3; D is ambiguous. Germline V gene sequence: CDR1 SGHTA, CDR2 FQGNSA. This CDR3 spans 11 amino acids. Trimming cost V 5 bases and J 6 bases, with 6 bases left between them. The CDR3 sequence: CASSVLDTQYF. Here the CDR3 DNA reads TGTGCCAGCAGCGTATTGGATACGCAGTATTTT.

The V and J genes are TRBV12-3 or TRBV12-4 and TRBJ2-2; D is undetermined. V lost 5 bases, J lost 5 bases, and 9 bases lay in between. This CDR3 region has 13 residues. CDR3: CASSPGVTGELFF. CDR3 DNA sequence: TGTGCCAGCAGTCCTGGGGTTACCGGGGAGCTGTTTTTT.

This clonotype was detected only a few times. The chain is built from TRBV18 and TRBJ2-5; D is perhaps TRBD1 (6 bases). The CDR3 is made up of 15 amino acids. The ends were cut back, 4 bases at V and 2 bases at J, with 14 bases in the middle. CDR1 KGHSH and CDR2 LQKENI come from the germline V gene. The CDR3 sequence: CASSLLGALQETQYF. The DNA for the CDR3 is TGTGCCAGCTCACTACTGGGGGCGCTTCAAGAGACCCAGTACTTC.

This rearrangement joins TRBV5-1 to TRBJ1-2; no reliable D call. V lost 0 bases and J 10 bases, leaving 13 bases between the germline ends. The CDR3 spans 13 residues. Germline CDR1 SGHRS, CDR2 YFSETQ. The CDR3 spells CASSLVSDGLYTF. Written as DNA, the CDR3 is TGCGCCAGCAGCTTGGTCTCTGATGGGCTCTACACCTTC.

This clonotype came up once. V and J are TRBV7-2 and TRBJ2-5; the D gene could be TRBD1 or TRBD2 (6 bases each). CDR3 length equals 18 residues. Trimming cost V 3 bases and J 1 base, with 21 bases left between them. The V gene's germline CDR1 is SGHTA and CDR2 FQGNSA. CDR3 in amino acids: CASSFIWGASSVQETQYF. CDR3 DNA: TGTGCCAGCAGCTTTATATGGGGGGCCTCTAGCGTCCAAGAGACCCAGTACTTC.

This clonotype was counted only a few times. The CDR3 DNA reads TGTGCCAGTAGTATGCGGGAGGGCCTGTCAGATACGCAGTATTTT. The encoded protein is CASSMREGLSDTQYF. The V gene is TRBV19, the J gene TRBJ2-3, with 9 bases identical to TRBD2. The CDR3 is 15 residues long. Germline V lookup: CDR1 LNHDA, CDR2 SQIVND (reference sequence). With 3 bases clipped from V and 4 bases from J, the junction kept 5 bases outside the gene matches.

The chain is built from TRBV12-3 or TRBV12-4 and TRBJ2-7, with D perhaps matching TRBD1 (6 bases). There are 13 residues in the CDR3. V lost 3 bases and J lost 3, with 9 bases in between. This CDR3 reads CASSLFRGYEQYF. DNA of the CDR3: TGTGCCAGCAGTTTGTTCAGGGGCTACGAGCAGTACTTC.

This clonotype was observed a single time. The rearrangement uses TRBV7-8 and TRBJ2-4; no firm D call. The CDR3 length is 14 residues. V lost 1 base, J lost 1 base, and 5 bases lay in between. Germline V lookup: CDR1 SGHVS, CDR2 FQNEAQ. DNA for the CDR3: TGTGCCAGCAGCTTAGGGGTCGCCAAAAACATTCAGTACTTC. Residues: CASSLGVAKNIQYF.

This chain joins TRBV6-2 or TRBV6-3 and TRBJ1-2; 9 nucleotides agree with TRBD1. Looked up from germline, CDR1 is MNHEY and CDR2 is SVGEGT. The CDR3 length is 12 residues. J gave up 6 bases and V 5 bases, and 1 base lay outside the gene matches. The CDR3 DNA sequence: TGTGCCAGCAGTCGGACAGGGGATGGCTACACCTTC. Translating it yields CASSRTGDGYTF.

This clonotype was observed a few times. The chain joins TRBV19 to TRBJ2-3; 8 bases are shared with TRBD2. Germline V lookup: CDR1 LNHDA, CDR2 SQIVND (reference sequence). The V segment lost 8 bases and the J segment 0 bases; nucleotides outside the gene matches: 13. CDR3 length: 17 residues. Written as DNA, the CDR3 is TGTGCCAGTTCCAGCGGGAGAGCCAGTGTCAGCACAGATACGCAGTATTTT. This codes for CASSSGRASVSTDTQYF.

J is TRBJ2-2 and V is TRBV5-8; D ambiguous. CDR3 size: 14 residues. Germline CDR1 reads SGHTS; CDR2 reads YDEGEE. Trimming stripped 4 bases from V and 7 bases from J, with 14 bases between. This CDR3 reads CASSHSWADGELFF. CDR3 DNA sequence: TGTGCCAGCAGCCATTCTTGGGCAGACGGGGAGCTGTTTTTT.

The chain has TRBV2 and TRBJ2-1, with 12 positions matching TRBD2. The CDR3 contains 17 residues. Germline values: CDR1 SNHLY, CDR2 FYNNEI. V trimming: 8 bases; J trimming: 0 bases; junction bases outside the gene matches: 8. The chain's CDR3 is CASGKPTSGSSYNEQFF. In DNA form, the CDR3 reads TGTGCCAGCGGGAAACCGACTAGCGGGAGCTCCTACAATGAGCAGTTCTTC.

Only one count was recorded for this clonotype. The chain is built from TRBV11-2 and TRBJ2-5, with a tentative D call TRBD2 (7 bases). Trimming removed 3 bases from V and 4 bases from J, with 15 bases in between. Germline assignment: CDR1 SGHAT and CDR2 FQNNGV. This CDR3 is built from 15 residues. In DNA, the CDR3 is TGTGCCAGCAGCTTGGCTGGGGGGGCGGGAGAGACCCAGTACTTC. Its protein product is CASSLAGGAGETQYF.

There are a few counts of this clonotype. This sequence joins TRBV29-1 and TRBJ2-2, with 7 bases aligning to TRBD1. Germline V CDR1 and CDR2: SQVTM, ANQGSEA. The CDR3 spans 13 residues. V lost 6 bases to trimming and J lost 1 base; unmatched junction nucleotides: 2. CDR3 nucleotides: TGCAGCGTCGGGACAGTGAACACCGGGGAGCTGTTTTTT. Its translation is CSVGTVNTGELFF.

This clonotype was seen only a few times. The chain couples TRBV11-2 to TRBJ1-2; D remains ambiguous. The CDR3 length is 12 residues. With 0 bases removed from V and 7 bases from J, the gap between germline ends came to 6 bases. The germline gives CDR1 SGHAT, CDR2 FQNNGV. The CDR3 sequence: CASSLDRFGYTF. CDR3 DNA sequence: TGTGCCAGCAGCTTAGACAGGTTTGGCTACACCTTC.

Concerning this clonotype itself: A read error may account for a junction end that differs from germline. V is TRBV29-1 and J is TRBJ2-1; a possible D gene is TRBD2 (5 bases). This CDR3 contains 13 residues. Per germline, CDR1 SQVTM and CDR2 ANQGSEA. CDR3 sequence reads: CSAERGWPGEQFF. The CDR3 DNA reads as TGCAGCGCTGAACGGGGTTGGCCGGGTGAGCAGTTCTTC.

The chain uses TRBV20-1 and TRBJ1-5; the D is unclear. This CDR3 comprises 15 residues. Germline CDR1 reads DFQATT; CDR2 reads SNEGSKA (reference sequence). CDR3 nucleotides: TGCAGCGCACAACGACCCGGATGGGTAAACCAGCCCCAGCATTTT. This encodes CSAQRPGWVNQPQHF.

This clonotype came up a few times. The gene calls are TRBV7-2 and TRBJ2-2; maybe TRBD1 (6 bases). The V end lost 2 bases, the J end lost 0 bases, and 10 bases lay between the germline ends. The CDR3 runs to 16 residues. CDR1 SGHTA and CDR2 FQGNSA come from the germline V gene. CDR3 protein: CASSLLNRANTGELFF. CDR3 coding DNA: TGTGCCAGCAGCTTATTGAACAGGGCGAACACCGGGGAGCTGTTTTTT. Full variable domain (outside the CDR3, taken from reference TRBV7-2 and TRBJ2-2): GAGVSQSPSNKVTEKGKDVELRCDPISGHTALYWYRQSLGQGLEFLIYFQGNSAPDKSGLPSDRFSAERTGGSVSTLTIQRTQQEDSAVYLCASSLLNRANTGELFFGEGSRLTVL.